This entry features one TCR beta chain sequence. Its cognate antigen is unknown. Trimming cost V 0 bases and J 6 bases, with 15 bases left between them. Germline V gene data show CDR1 as SGDLS and CDR2 as YYNGEE. The CDR3 sequence is 15 residues long. This table comes from immunoSEQ multiplex PCR, and its TCRdb copy is limited to in-frame clones, with some not included. This sample has 25,000 to 35,000 clones, with around 90% found just once. Time point here: new active TB diagnosis, blood taken before or within 7 days of starting treatment. Each clinical donor contributed on average around 100,000 T cells from unsorted cryopreserved PBMC. This specimen belongs to a study of T cells in tuberculosis. For the study at large: CD1B tetramers identified T cells specific for mycobacterial lipid GMM. This South African cohort compared adolescents with or without latent tuberculosis against adults with active tuberculosis. Notes on the study in general: Active tuberculosis patients had shorter CDR3-alpha; the beta difference was nonsignificant.

The receptor's source is an adult with tuberculosis. This rearrangement joins TRBV9 to TRBJ1-1, with D possibly matching TRBD1 (5 bases). The specimen comprised PBMCs, sampled at tuberculosis diagnosis. The CDR3 reads CASSVAQGRGAEAFF. In DNA form, the CDR3 reads TGTGCCAGCAGCGTAGCTCAGGGTAGAGGTGCTGAAGCTTTCTTT. Together with reference TRBV9 and TRBJ1-1, the CDR3 gives the full variable domain: DSGVTQTPKHLITATGQRVTLRCSPRSGDLSVYWYQQSLDQGLQFLIQYYNGEERAKGNILERFSAQQFPDLHSELNLSSLELGDSALYFCASSVAQGRGAEAFFGQGTRLTVV.